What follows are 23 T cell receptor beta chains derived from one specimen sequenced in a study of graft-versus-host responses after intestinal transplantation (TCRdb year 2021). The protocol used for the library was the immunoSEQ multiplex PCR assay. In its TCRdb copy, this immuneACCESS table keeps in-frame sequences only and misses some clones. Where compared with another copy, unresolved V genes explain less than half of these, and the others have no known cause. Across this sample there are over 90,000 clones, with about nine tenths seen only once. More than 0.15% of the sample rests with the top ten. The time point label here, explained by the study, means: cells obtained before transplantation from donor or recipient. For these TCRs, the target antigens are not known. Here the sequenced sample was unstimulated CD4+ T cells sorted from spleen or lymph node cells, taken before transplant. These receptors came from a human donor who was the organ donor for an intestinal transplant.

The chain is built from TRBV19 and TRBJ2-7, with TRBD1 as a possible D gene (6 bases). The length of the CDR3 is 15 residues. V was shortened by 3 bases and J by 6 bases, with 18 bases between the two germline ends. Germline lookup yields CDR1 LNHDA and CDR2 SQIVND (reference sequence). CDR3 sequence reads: CASSISQGRRGEQYF. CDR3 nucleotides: TGTGCCAGTAGTATCTCCCAGGGGCGCCGGGGCGAGCAGTACTTC.

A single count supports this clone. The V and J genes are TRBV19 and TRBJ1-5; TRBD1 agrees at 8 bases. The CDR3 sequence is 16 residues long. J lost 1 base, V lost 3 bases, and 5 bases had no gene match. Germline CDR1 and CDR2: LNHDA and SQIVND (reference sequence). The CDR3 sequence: CASSISGGLSNQPQHF. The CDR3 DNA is TGTGCCAGTAGTATTTCAGGGGGCCTCAGCAATCAGCCCCAGCATTTT.

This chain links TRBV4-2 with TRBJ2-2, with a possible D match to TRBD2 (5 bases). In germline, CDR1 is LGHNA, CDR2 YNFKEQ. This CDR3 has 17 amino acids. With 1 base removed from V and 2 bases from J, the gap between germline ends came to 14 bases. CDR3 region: CASSQGARTANTGELFF. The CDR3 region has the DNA TGTGCCAGCAGCCAAGGGGCGAGGACTGCCAACACCGGGGAGCTGTTTTTT.

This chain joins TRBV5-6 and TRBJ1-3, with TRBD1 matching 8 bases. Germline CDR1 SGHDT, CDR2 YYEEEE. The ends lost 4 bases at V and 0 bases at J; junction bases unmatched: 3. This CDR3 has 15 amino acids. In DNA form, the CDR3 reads TGTGCCAGCAGCAGGGACAGGAACTCTGGAAACACCATATATTTT. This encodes CASSRDRNSGNTIYF.

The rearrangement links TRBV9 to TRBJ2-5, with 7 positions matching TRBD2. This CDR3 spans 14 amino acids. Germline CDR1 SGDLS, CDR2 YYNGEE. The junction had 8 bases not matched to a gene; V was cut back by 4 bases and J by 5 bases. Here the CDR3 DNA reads TGTGCCAGCAGCCCAAGGGGAGGGATCGAGACCCAGTACTTC. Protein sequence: CASSPRGGIETQYF.

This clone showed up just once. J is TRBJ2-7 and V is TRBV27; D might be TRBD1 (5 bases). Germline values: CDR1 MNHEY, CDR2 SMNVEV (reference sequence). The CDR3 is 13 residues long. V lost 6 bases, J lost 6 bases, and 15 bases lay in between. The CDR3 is CASSPRGLAEQYF. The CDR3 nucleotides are TGTGCCAGCAGCCCTAGGGGCCTCGCCGAGCAGTACTTC.

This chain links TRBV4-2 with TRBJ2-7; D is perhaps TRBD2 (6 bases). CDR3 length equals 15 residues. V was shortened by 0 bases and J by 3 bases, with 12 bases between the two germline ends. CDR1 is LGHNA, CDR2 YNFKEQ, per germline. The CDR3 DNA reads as TGTGCCAGCAGCCAAGATAGAGGGGACTTCTACGAGCAGTACTTC. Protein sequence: CASSQDRGDFYEQYF.

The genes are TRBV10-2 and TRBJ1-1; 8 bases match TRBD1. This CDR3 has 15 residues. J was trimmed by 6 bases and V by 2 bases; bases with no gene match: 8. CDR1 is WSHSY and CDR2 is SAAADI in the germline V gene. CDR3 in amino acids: CASSEGGTGGAEAFF. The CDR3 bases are TGCGCCAGCAGTGAGGGAGGGACAGGCGGCGCTGAAGCTTTCTTT.

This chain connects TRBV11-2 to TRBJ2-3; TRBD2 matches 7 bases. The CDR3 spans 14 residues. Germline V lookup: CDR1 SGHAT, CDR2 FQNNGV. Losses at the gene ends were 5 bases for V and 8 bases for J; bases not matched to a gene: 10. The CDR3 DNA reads TGTGCCAGCAGCCCAGGACTAGTATTCGGTACGCAGTATTTT. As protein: CASSPGLVFGTQYF.

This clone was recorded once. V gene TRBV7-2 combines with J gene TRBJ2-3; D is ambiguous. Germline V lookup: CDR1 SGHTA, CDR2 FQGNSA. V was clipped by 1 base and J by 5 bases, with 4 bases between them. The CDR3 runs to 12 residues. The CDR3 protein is CASSLVGDTQYF. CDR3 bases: TGTGCCAGCAGCTTAGTCGGAGATACGCAGTATTTT.

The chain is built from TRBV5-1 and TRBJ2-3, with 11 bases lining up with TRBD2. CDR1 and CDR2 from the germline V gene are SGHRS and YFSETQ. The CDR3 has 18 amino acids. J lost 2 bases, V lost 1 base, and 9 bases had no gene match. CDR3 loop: CASSLFPFSGGDTDTQYF. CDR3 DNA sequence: TGCGCCAGCAGCTTGTTCCCTTTTAGCGGGGGGGACACAGATACGCAGTATTTT.

In DNA, the CDR3 is TGTGCCAGCAGCCTCCTCCTCGGGGGGCGCAGGGAGCAGTACTTC. Amino acid sequence: CASSLLLGGRREQYF. This chain links TRBV5-6 with TRBJ2-7; D might be TRBD2 (7 bases). Germline V CDR1 and CDR2: SGHDT, YYEEEE. V lost 4 bases and J lost 7, with 21 bases in between. The CDR3 covers 15 residues.

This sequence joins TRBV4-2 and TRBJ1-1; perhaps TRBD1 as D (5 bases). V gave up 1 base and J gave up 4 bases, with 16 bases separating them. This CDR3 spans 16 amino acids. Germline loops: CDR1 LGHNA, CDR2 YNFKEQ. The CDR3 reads CASSQVVQGSGTEAFF. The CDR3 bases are TGTGCCAGCAGCCAAGTAGTTCAGGGCTCGGGCACTGAAGCTTTCTTT.

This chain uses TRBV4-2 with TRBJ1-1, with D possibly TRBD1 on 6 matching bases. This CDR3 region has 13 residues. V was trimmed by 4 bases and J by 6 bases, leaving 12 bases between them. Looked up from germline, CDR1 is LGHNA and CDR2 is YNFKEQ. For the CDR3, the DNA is TGTGCCAGCAGCCTTCGGACAGAGTCTGAAGCTTTCTTT. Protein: CASSLRTESEAFF.

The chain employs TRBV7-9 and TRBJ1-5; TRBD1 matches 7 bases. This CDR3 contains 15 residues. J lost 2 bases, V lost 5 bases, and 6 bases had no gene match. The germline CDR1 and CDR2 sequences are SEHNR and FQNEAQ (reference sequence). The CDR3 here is CASSTDRRGNQPQHF. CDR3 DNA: TGTGCCAGCAGCACGGACAGGAGAGGCAATCAGCCCCAGCATTTT.

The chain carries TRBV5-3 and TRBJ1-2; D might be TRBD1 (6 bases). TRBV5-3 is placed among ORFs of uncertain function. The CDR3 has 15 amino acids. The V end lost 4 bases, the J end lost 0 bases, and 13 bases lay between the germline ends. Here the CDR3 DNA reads TGTGCCAGAAGCGCCGCGGGGGACACTAACTATGGCTACACCTTC. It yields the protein CARSAAGDTNYGYTF.

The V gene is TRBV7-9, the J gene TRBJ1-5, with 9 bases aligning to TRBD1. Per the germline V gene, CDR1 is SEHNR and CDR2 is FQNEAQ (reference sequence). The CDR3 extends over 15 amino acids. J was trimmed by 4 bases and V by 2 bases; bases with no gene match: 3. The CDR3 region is CASSLTGGSNQPQHF. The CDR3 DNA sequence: TGTGCCAGCAGCTTAACAGGGGGCTCGAATCAGCCCCAGCATTTT.

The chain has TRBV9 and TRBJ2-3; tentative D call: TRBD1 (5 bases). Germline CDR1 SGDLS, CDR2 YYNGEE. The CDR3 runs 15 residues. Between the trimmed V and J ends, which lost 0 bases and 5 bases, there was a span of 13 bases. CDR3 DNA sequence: TGTGCCAGCAGCGTAGTAGGGGCCTGGGTAGATACGCAGTATTTT. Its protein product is CASSVVGAWVDTQYF.

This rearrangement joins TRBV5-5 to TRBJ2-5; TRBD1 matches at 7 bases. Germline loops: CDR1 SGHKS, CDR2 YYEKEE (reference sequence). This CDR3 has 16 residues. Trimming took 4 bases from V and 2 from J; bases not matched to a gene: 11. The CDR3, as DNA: TGTGCCAGCAGCCTTCGACAGGGCCTTTCACAAGAGACCCAGTACTTC. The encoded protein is CASSLRQGLSQETQYF.

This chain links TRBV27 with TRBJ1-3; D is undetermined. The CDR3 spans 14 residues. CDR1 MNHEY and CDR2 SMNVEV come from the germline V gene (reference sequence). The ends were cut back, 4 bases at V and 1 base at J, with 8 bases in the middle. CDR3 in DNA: TGTGCCAGCAGTTACACGGGGTCTGGAAACACCATATATTTT. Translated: CASSYTGSGNTIYF.

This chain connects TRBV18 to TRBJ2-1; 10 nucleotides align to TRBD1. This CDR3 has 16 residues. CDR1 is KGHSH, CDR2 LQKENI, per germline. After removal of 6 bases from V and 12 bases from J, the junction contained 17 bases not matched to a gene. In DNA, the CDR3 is TGTGCCAGCTCGCCAAAGACAGGGGGCGAGTGGATGGCGCAGTTCTTC. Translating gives CASSPKTGGEWMAQFF.

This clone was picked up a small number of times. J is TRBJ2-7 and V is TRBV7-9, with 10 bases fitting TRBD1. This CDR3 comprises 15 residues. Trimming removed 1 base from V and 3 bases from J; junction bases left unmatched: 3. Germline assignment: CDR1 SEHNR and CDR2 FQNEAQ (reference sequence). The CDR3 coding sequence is TGTGCCAGCAGCTTAGGTGGGACAGGGGTCTACGAGCAGTACTTC. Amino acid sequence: CASSLGGTGVYEQYF.

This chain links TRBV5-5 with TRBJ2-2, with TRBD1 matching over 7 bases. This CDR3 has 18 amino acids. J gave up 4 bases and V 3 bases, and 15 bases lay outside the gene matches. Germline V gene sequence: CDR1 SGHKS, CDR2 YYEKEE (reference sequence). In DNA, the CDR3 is TGTGCCAGCAGCTCCCTTCGTCACAGGGGCAAGGGCACCGGGGAGCTGTTTTTT. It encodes CASSSLRHRGKGTGELFF.